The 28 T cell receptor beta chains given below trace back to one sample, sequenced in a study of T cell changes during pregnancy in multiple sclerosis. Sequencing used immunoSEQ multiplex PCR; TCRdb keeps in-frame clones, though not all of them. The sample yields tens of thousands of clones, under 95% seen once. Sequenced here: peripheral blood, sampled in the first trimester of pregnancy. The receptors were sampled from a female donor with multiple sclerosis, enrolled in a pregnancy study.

In nucleotides, the CDR3 is TGTGCCAGCAGTGCCAGGGGGCAAAGTGGAAAATACGAGCAGTACTTC. This translates into CASSARGQSGKYEQYF. This chain uses TRBV2 with TRBJ2-7; 8 bases match TRBD1. After removal of 4 bases from V and 4 bases from J, the junction contained 12 bases not matched to a gene. The CDR3 has 16 residues. Per the germline V gene, CDR1 is SNHLY and CDR2 is FYNNEI.

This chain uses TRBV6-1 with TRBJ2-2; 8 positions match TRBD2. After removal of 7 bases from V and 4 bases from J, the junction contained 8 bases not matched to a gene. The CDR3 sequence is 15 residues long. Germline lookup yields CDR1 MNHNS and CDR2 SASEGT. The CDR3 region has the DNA TGTGCCAGCACCTTGCTAGCGGGTCTCACCGGGGAGCTGTTTTTT. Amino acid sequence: CASTLLAGLTGELFF.

The CDR3 sequence is CASAPQLPNQPQHF. The CDR3 coding sequence is TGTGCCAGCGCCCCCCAGTTGCCAAATCAGCCCCAGCATTTT. The rearrangement joins TRBV28 to TRBJ1-5; no definite D call. Trimming took 8 bases from V and 4 from J, leaving 15 bases between them. Germline V gives CDR1 MDHEN, CDR2 SYDVKM. The CDR3 is made up of 14 amino acids.

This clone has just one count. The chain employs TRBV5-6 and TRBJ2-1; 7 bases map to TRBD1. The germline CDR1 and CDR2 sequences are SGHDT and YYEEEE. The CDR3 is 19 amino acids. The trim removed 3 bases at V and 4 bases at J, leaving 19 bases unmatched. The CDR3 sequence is CASSSKHLRQGPRYNEQFF. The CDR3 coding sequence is TGTGCCAGCAGCTCGAAACACCTAAGACAGGGCCCGAGGTACAATGAGCAGTTCTTC.

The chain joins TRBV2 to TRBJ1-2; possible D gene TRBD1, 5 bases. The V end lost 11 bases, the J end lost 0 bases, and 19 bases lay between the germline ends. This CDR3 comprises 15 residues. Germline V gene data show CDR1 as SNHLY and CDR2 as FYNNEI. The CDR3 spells CACYLRTQTNYGYTF. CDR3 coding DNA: TGTGCCTGTTACCTACGGACACAAACTAACTATGGCTACACCTTC.

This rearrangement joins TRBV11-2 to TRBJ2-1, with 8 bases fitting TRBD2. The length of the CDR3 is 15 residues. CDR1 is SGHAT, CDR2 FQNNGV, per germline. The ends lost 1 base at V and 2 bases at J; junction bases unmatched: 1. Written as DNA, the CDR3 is TGTGCCAGCAGCTTAGCGGGGGGGCCCTACAATGAGCAGTTCTTC. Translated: CASSLAGGPYNEQFF.

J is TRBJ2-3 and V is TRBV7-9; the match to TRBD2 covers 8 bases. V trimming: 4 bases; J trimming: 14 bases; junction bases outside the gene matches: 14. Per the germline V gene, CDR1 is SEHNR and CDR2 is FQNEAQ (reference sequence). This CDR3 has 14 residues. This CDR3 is CASSSGLALNIAYF. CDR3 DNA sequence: TGTGCCAGCAGCTCAGGACTAGCTCTTAATATCGCGTATTTT.

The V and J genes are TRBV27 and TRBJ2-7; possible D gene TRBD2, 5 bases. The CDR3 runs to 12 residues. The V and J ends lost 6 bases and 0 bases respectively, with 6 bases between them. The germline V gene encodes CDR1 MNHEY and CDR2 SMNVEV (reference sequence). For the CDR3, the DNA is TGTGCCAGCAGCCGGGACTCCTACGAGCAGTACTTC. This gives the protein CASSRDSYEQYF.

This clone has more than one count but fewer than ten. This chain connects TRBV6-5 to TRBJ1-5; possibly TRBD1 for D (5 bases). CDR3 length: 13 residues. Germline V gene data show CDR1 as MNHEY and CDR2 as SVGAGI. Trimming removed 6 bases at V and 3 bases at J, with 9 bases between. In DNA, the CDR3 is TGTGCCAGCAGACGACAGACCAATCAGCCCCAGCATTTT. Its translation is CASRRQTNQPQHF.

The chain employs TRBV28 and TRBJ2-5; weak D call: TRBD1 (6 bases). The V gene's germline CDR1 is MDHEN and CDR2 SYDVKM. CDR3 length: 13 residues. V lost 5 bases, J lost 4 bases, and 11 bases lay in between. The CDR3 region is CASSRTAVETQYF. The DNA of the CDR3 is TGTGCCAGCAGTCGGACAGCAGTAGAGACCCAGTACTTC.

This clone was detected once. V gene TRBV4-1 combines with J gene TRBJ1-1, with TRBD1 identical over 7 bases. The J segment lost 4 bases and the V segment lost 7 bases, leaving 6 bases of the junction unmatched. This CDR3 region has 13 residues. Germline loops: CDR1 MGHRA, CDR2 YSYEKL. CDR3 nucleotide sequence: TGCGCCAGCAAAGGGGGCTCTGGCACTGAAGCTTTCTTT. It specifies CASKGGSGTEAFF.

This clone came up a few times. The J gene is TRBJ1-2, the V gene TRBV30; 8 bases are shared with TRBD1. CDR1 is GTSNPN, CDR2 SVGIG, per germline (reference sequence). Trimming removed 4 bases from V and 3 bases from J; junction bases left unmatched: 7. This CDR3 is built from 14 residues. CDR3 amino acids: CAWMTPGQDYGYTF. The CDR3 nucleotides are TGTGCCTGGATGACTCCGGGACAGGACTATGGCTACACCTTC.

The CDR3 region is CASSYFLENTGELFF. The CDR3 DNA reads as TGTGCCAGCAGCTATTTTCTAGAGAACACCGGGGAGCTGTTTTTT. The chain recombines TRBV5-6 with TRBJ2-2; D call uncertain. The CDR3 is 15 residues long. Between the trimmed V and J ends, which lost 3 bases and 1 base, there was a span of 10 bases. Germline V CDR1 and CDR2: SGHDT, YYEEEE.

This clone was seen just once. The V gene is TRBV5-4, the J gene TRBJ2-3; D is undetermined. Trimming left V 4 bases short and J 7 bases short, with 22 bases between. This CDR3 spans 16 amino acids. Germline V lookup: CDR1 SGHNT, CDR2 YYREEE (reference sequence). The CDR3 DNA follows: TGTGCCAGCAGCCCAATCGACCAGTGGGCCACCAATACGCAGTATTTT. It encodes CASSPIDQWATNTQYF.

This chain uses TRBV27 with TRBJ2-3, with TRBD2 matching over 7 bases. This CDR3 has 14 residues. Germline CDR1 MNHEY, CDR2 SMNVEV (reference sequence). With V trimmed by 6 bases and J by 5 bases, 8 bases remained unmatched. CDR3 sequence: CASRPPAGRDTQYF. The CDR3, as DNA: TGTGCCAGCAGACCTCCAGCGGGACGAGATACGCAGTATTTT.

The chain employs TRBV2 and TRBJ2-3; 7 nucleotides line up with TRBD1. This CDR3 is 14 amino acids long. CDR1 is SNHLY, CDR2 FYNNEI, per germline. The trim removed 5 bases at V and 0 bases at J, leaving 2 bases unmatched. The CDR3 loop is CASSRDRSTDTQYF. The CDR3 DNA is TGTGCCAGCAGTCGGGACAGAAGCACAGATACGCAGTATTTT.

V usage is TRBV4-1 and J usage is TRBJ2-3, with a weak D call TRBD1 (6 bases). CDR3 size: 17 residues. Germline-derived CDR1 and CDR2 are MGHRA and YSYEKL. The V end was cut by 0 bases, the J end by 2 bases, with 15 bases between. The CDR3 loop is CASSQDPGRGVTDTQYF. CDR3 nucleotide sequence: TGCGCCAGCAGCCAAGATCCAGGCAGGGGAGTCACAGATACGCAGTATTTT.

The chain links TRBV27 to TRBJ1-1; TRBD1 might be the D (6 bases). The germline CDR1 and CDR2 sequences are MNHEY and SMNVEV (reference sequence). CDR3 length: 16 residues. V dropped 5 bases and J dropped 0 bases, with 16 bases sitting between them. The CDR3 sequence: CASSARGGAMNTEAFF. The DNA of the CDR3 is TGTGCCAGCAGTGCCCGAGGGGGTGCCATGAACACTGAAGCTTTCTTT.

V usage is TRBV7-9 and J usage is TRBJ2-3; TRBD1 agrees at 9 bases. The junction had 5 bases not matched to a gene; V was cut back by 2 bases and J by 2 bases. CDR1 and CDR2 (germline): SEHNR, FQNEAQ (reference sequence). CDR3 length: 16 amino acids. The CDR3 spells CASSLIRDRATDTQYF. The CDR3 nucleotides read TGTGCCAGCAGCTTAATTAGGGACAGGGCCACAGATACGCAGTATTTT.

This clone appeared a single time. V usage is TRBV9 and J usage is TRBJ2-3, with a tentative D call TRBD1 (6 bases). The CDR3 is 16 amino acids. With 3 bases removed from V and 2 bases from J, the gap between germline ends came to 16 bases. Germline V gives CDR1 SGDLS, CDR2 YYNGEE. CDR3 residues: CASSDGQFLYTDTQYF. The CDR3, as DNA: TGTGCCAGCAGCGATGGACAGTTCCTTTACACAGATACGCAGTATTTT. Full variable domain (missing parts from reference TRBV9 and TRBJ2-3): DSGVTQTPKHLITATGQRVTLRCSPRSGDLSVYWYQQSLDQGLQFLIQYYNGEERAKGNILERFSAQQFPDLHSELNLSSLELGDSALYFCASSDGQFLYTDTQYFGPGTRLTVL.

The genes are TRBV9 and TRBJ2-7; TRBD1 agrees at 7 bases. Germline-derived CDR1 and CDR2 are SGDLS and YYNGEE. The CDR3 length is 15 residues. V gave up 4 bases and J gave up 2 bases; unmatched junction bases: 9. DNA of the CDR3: TGTGCCAGCAGCCTAAGGGACAGTGCTACCTACGAGCAGTACTTC. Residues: CASSLRDSATYEQYF. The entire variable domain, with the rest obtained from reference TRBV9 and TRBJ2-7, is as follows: DSGVTQTPKHLITATGQRVTLRCSPRSGDLSVYWYQQSLDQGLQFLIQYYNGEERAKGNILERFSAQQFPDLHSELNLSSLELGDSALYFCASSLRDSATYEQYFGPGTRLTVT.

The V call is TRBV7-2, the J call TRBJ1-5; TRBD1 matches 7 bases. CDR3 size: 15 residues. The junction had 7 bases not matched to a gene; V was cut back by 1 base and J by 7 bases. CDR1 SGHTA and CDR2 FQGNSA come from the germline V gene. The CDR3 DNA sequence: TGTGCCAGCAGCTTAGGACAGGGATCTAGGCAGCCCCAGCATTTT. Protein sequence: CASSLGQGSRQPQHF. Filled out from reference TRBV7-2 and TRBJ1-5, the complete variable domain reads GAGVSQSPSNKVTEKGKDVELRCDPISGHTALYWYRQSLGQGLEFLIYFQGNSAPDKSGLPSDRFSAERTGGSVSTLTIQRTQQEDSAVYLCASSLGQGSRQPQHFGDGTRLSIL.

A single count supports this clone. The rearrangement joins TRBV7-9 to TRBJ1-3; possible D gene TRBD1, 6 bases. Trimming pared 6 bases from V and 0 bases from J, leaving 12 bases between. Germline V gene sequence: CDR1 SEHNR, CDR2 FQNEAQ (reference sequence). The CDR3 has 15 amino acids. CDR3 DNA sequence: TGTGCCAGCAGACGTCAGGGGTACTCTGGAAACACCATATATTTT. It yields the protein CASRRQGYSGNTIYF.

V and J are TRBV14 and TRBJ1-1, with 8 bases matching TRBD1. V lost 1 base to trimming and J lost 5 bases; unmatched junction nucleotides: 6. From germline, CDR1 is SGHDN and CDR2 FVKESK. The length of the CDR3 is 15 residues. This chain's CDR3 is CASSQAARGRTEAFF. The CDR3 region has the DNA TGTGCCAGCAGCCAAGCGGCCAGGGGGCGGACTGAAGCTTTCTTT.

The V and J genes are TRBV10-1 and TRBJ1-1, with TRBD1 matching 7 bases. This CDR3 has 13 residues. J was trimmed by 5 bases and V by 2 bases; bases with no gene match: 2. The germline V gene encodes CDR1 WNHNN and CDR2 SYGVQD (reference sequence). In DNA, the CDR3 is TGCGCCAGCAGTGAGAAGGGGGCAACTGAAGCTTTCTTT. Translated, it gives CASSEKGATEAFF.

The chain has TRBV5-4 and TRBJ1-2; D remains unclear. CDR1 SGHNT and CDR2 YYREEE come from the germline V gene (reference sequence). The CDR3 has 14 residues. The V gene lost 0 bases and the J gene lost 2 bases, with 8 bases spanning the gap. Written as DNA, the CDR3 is TGTGCCAGCAGCTTGGACAGAGAGAACTATGGCTACACCTTC. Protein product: CASSLDRENYGYTF. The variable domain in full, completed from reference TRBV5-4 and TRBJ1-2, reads ETGVTQSPTHLIKTRGQQVTLRCSSQSGHNTVSWYQQALGQGPQFIFQYYREEENGRGNFPPRFSGLQFPNYSSELNVNALELDDSALYLCASSLDRENYGYTFGSGTRLTVV.

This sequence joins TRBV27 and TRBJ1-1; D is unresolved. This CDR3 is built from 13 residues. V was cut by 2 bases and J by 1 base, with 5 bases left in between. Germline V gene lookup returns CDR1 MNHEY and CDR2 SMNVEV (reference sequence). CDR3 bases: TGTGCCAGCAGTTTAGCAGGGAACACTGAAGCTTTCTTT. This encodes CASSLAGNTEAFF.

The CDR3 DNA reads TGTGCCAGCAGCCCCCCGGGGTTGAATGAAAAACTGTTTTTT. Translation gives CASSPPGLNEKLFF. This rearrangement joins TRBV7-9 to TRBJ1-4, with D hard to call. The V gene lost 5 bases and the J gene lost 5 bases, with 12 bases spanning the gap. Germline-derived CDR1 and CDR2 are SEHNR and FQNEAQ (reference sequence). The CDR3 runs to 14 residues.